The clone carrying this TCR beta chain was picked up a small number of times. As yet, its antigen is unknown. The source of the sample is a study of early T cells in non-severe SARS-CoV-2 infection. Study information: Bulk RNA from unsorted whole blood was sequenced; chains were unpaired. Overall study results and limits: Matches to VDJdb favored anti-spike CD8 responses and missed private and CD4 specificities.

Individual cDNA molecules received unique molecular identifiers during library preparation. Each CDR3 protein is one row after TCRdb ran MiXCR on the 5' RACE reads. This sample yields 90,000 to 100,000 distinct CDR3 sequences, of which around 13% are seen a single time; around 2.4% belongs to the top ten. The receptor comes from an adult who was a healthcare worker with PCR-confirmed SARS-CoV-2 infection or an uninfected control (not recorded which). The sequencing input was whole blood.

This CDR3 is CASSAQGALDTEAFF. As DNA, the CDR3 is TGTGCCAGCAGTGCACAGGGGGCTCTTGACACTGAAGCTTTCTTT. The chain employs TRBV28 and TRBJ1-1, with 9 bases that match TRBD1. The CDR3 consists of 15 residues. The V segment lost 5 bases and the J segment 3 bases; nucleotides outside the gene matches: 7. Looked up from germline, CDR1 is MDHEN and CDR2 is SYDVKM.